This T cell receptor beta chain comes out of a study of type 1 regulatory T cells. Study background: T-allo10 is a Tr1-enriched, alloantigen-specific CD4 T cell product made in vitro.

This CDR3 contains 14 residues. The V segment lost 4 bases and the J segment 7 bases; nucleotides outside the gene matches: 8. Germline V CDR1 and CDR2: LNHDA, SQIVND (reference sequence). Graft donor-derived T-allo10 cells were described as host-alloantigen-specific, anergic, and alloantigen-specifically suppressive. TCRdb passed the reads through MiXCR, listing each CDR3 protein once. The data hold over 55,000 distinct CDR3 sequences, with about 62% observed a single time. As for this clonotype: Its antigen is as yet unknown.

The chain links TRBV19 to TRBJ2-3, with 7 positions matching TRBD2. The sample consisted of cultured T cells, either the whole culture or a sorted T cell fraction (not recorded which). Described subset: Tr1-enriched cell product generated in vitro against host alloantigens. The TCR sequence derives from a human donor in good health. The CDR3 nucleotides read TGTGCCAGTAGTAGCCGGAGCGGGGCGAATACGCAGTATTTT. It codes for CASSSRSGANTQYF. The variable domain in full, with the rest retrieved from reference TRBV19 and TRBJ2-3, is DGGITQSPKYLFRKEGQNVTLSCEQNLNHDAMYWYRQDPGQGLRLIYYSQIVNDFQKGDIAEGYSVSREKKESFPLTVTSAQKNPTAFYLCASSSRSGANTQYFGPGTRLTVL.